The 24 T cell receptor beta chains reported below all come from one sample, sequenced in a study of somatic reversion in DOCK8 deficiency. From approximately 100 ng genomic DNA, TRB libraries were made by one-step EuroClonality-NGS amplicon PCR. MiXCR was run by TCRdb on the multiplex PCR reads, yielding one entry per CDR3 protein. This sample carries 2,700 or so distinct CDR3 sequences, 20% to 30% of them seen once, and the ten largest clones take more than 9%. Sequenced material: peripheral blood. These receptors originate from a human donor in good health.

Regarding this clonotype: A much larger clone lies a single base off, so this may be a read error. The CDR3 DNA follows: TGCGCCAGCAGCCAAGAACCCGCCAACCATGGCTACACCTTC. It encodes CASSQEPANHGYTF. The rearrangement uses TRBV4-1 and TRBJ1-2, with D unresolved. The CDR3 length is 14 residues. V was trimmed by 0 bases and J by 6 bases, leaving 11 bases between them. The germline gives CDR1 MGHRA, CDR2 YSYEKL.

This clonotype is judged medium-sized. The V and J genes are TRBV7-9 and TRBJ1-4; the D gene is possibly TRBD1 (6 bases). Trimming took off 2 bases at V and 8 bases at J, with 12 bases between the two ends. CDR3 size: 14 residues. Germline CDR1 and CDR2: SEHNR and FQNEAQ (reference sequence). The CDR3 nucleotides are TGTGCCAGCAGCTTACCAGGGGTGGTGGAAAAACTGTTTTTT. Its protein product is CASSLPGVVEKLFF.

This clonotype ranks as large. This chain connects TRBV30 to TRBJ1-1; maybe TRBD1 (6 bases). Per the germline V gene, CDR1 is GTSNPN and CDR2 is SVGIG (reference sequence). CDR3 length: 15 amino acids. V was pared by 5 bases and J by 0 bases, with 16 bases between. This CDR3 is CAWGRQALMNTEAFF. CDR3 bases: TGTGCCTGGGGAAGACAGGCCCTAATGAACACTGAAGCTTTCTTT.

By sample fraction, this clonotype is medium-sized. This chain connects TRBV7-9 to TRBJ1-2, with 7 bases lining up with TRBD1. CDR1 SEHNR and CDR2 FQNEAQ come from the germline V gene (reference sequence). V dropped 4 bases and J dropped 2; count of bases not matched to a gene: 4. This CDR3 is built from 14 residues. The CDR3 here is CASSSGQTNYGYTF. CDR3 DNA sequence: TGTGCCAGCAGCTCGGGACAGACGAACTATGGCTACACCTTC.

This chain's CDR3 is CASSLGEDYGYTF. DNA for the CDR3: TGTGCCAGCAGCTTGGGGGAGGACTATGGCTACACCTTC. V usage is TRBV5-6 and J usage is TRBJ1-2, with D hard to call. Germline CDR1 SGHDT, CDR2 YYEEEE. The CDR3 runs to 13 residues. V lost 0 bases and J lost 3, with 6 bases in between.

This chain uses TRBV4-2 with TRBJ2-7; D is possibly TRBD1 (6 bases). The CDR3 consists of 15 residues. Per the germline V gene, CDR1 is LGHNA and CDR2 is YNFKEQ. Trimming cost V 3 bases and J 0 bases, with 12 bases left between them. CDR3 protein: CASSQDGTYSYEQYF. Written as DNA, the CDR3 is TGTGCCAGCAGCCAGGACGGGACATACTCCTACGAGCAGTACTTC.

By frequency in the sample, this clonotype is medium-sized (0.01 to 0.1%). The gene calls are TRBV19 and TRBJ2-7; 11 bases align to TRBD1. Per germline, CDR1 LNHDA and CDR2 SQIVND (reference sequence). The CDR3 length is 15 residues. Trimming at V came to 5 bases and at J to 5 bases, leaving 8 bases not matched to a gene. The CDR3 nucleotides read TGTGCCAGTAGTCCCCGGACAGGGGGCGAAAACGAGCAGTACTTC. Translated: CASSPRTGGENEQYF.

Judged by abundance, this clonotype is medium-sized (0.01 to 0.1%). The chain is built from TRBV12-3 or TRBV12-4 and TRBJ2-2; 7 nucleotides align to TRBD2. This CDR3 is 15 amino acids long. The V and J ends lost 3 bases and 4 bases, in that order; junction bases with no gene match: 5. The DNA of the CDR3 is TGTGCCAGCAGTTTCCGGGCTAGCGGCACCGGGGAGCTGTTTTTT. It specifies CASSFRASGTGELFF.

A remark on this clonotype: This may be a read error: a much more frequent sequence differs by one nucleotide. This chain connects TRBV7-9 to TRBJ1-1; 9 bases match TRBD1. The ends lost 4 bases at V and 3 bases at J; junction bases unmatched: 0. The CDR3 length is 13 residues. CDR1 and CDR2 (germline): SEHNR, FQNEAQ (reference sequence). CDR3 nucleotide sequence: TGTGCCAGCAGCTGGGACAGGGACACTGAAGCTTTCTTT. Its protein is CASSWDRDTEAFF.

This clonotype is labeled medium-sized. The chain has TRBV6-9 and TRBJ2-7; a weak D match, TRBD1 (6 bases). This CDR3 has 13 amino acids. Trimming removed 8 bases at V and 3 bases at J, with 14 bases between. From germline, CDR1 is MNHGY and CDR2 SVAAGI. CDR3 protein: CASRGGRGYEQYF. The DNA for the CDR3 is TGTGCCAGCCGAGGGGGACGAGGCTACGAGCAGTACTTC.

V usage is TRBV7-2 and J usage is TRBJ1-2; 10 bases are a match to TRBD1. Losses at the gene ends were 3 bases for V and 5 bases for J; bases not matched to a gene: 9. CDR1 and CDR2 from the germline V gene are SGHTA and FQGNSA. The CDR3 runs to 16 residues. The CDR3 bases are TGTGCCAGCAGCTTCACACCAGGACAGGGGGGATATGGCTACACCTTC. It is translated as CASSFTPGQGGYGYTF.

To note about this clonotype: A junction boundary mismatches the germline segment, possibly from a read error. The rearrangement joins TRBV4-1 to TRBJ1-4; D unresolved. Germline V gene sequence: CDR1 MGHRA, CDR2 YSYEKL. The CDR3 spans 15 residues. The DNA for the CDR3 is TGCGACAGCAGCCAGGTATTAGAAAGGAATGAAAAACTGTTTTTT. Protein product: CDSSQVLERNEKLFF.

This clonotype has more than one count but fewer than ten. The V call is TRBV9, the J call TRBJ2-7; TRBD2 matches 7 bases. Germline assignment: CDR1 SGDLS and CDR2 YYNGEE. V gave up 4 bases and J gave up 7 bases; unmatched junction bases: 17. CDR3 length equals 16 residues. The CDR3 loop reads CASSLNPGTSAEEQYF. The CDR3 bases are TGTGCCAGCAGCTTGAACCCGGGAACTAGCGCCGAGGAGCAGTACTTC.

This clonotype qualifies as medium-sized (0.01 to 0.1%). This chain links TRBV12-3 or TRBV12-4 with TRBJ1-2; the D gene is possibly TRBD1 (6 bases). Deletions cut 6 bases from V and 5 bases from J, with 13 bases between. The CDR3 is 13 amino acids. In DNA form, the CDR3 reads TGTGCCAGCAGCCTCGGACAGAATTATGGCTACACCTTC. This codes for CASSLGQNYGYTF.

The chain joins TRBV5-1 to TRBJ2-7; 10 bases agree with TRBD2. Germline loops: CDR1 SGHRS, CDR2 YFSETQ. The trim removed 1 base at V and 3 bases at J, leaving 4 bases unmatched. There are 15 residues in the CDR3. Here the CDR3 DNA reads TGCGCCAGCAGCTTGAGGGCTAGCGGGAGCTACGAGCAGTACTTC. It specifies CASSLRASGSYEQYF.

The table lists this clonotype with a few counts. V and J are TRBV4-2 and TRBJ2-7; D not certain. The CDR3 is made up of 14 amino acids. CDR1 is LGHNA, CDR2 YNFKEQ, per germline. V was cut by 0 bases and J by 6 bases, with 12 bases left in between. CDR3 bases: TGTGCCAGCAGCCAAGATTCGAAGGTTGGCGAGCAGTACTTC. Its translation: CASSQDSKVGEQYF.

The chain joins TRBV2 to TRBJ1-2, with 7 bases matching TRBD1. With V trimmed by 8 bases and J by 5 bases, 8 bases remained unmatched. The CDR3 length is 13 residues. The germline V gene encodes CDR1 SNHLY and CDR2 FYNNEI. As DNA, the CDR3 is TGTGCCAGCTGCCGGGACAGACATTATGGCTACACCTTC. This encodes CASCRDRHYGYTF.

This clonotype has just a few counts. The V gene is TRBV21-1, the J gene TRBJ1-1; no check of the table's D call, TRBD1, against the DNA was made. TRBV21-1 is a known pseudogene. CDR3 length: 14 residues. The CDR3 region is CASSKAHRATEAFF. The CDR3 bases are TGTGCCAGCAGCAAAGCCCACAGGGCCACTGAAGCTTTCTTT.

By sample fraction, this clonotype is medium-sized. The chain couples TRBV11-2 to TRBJ1-2; D gene uncertain. The CDR3 consists of 12 residues. V dropped 0 bases and J dropped 3 bases, with 2 bases sitting between them. From germline, CDR1 is SGHAT and CDR2 FQNNGV. CDR3 amino acids: CASSLDHYGYTF. In nucleotides, the CDR3 is TGTGCCAGCAGCTTAGACCACTATGGCTACACCTTC.

This clonotype was found a few times. V usage is TRBV12-3 or TRBV12-4 and J usage is TRBJ2-1; maybe TRBD1 (6 bases). The CDR3 loop spans 14 amino acids. V was pared by 2 bases and J by 2 bases, with 7 bases between. CDR3 sequence: CASSLNRAYNEQFF. The CDR3 nucleotides are TGTGCCAGCAGTTTAAACAGGGCCTACAATGAGCAGTTCTTC.

This chain uses TRBV6-6 with TRBJ1-2, with D tentatively TRBD1 (5 bases). Germline V gene sequence: CDR1 MNHNY, CDR2 SVGAGI (reference sequence). Trimming took off 2 bases at V and 6 bases at J, with 10 bases between the two ends. The CDR3 covers 13 residues. The CDR3 bases are TGTGCCAGCAGTTACGGGGGGGGAGATGGCTACACCTTC. Protein product: CASSYGGGDGYTF.

The chain couples TRBV29-1 to TRBJ2-7; D may correspond to TRBD1 or TRBD2 (6 bases each). Germline V gene data show CDR1 as SQVTM and CDR2 as ANQGSEA. The V end was cut by 4 bases, the J end by 3 bases, with 16 bases between. CDR3 length: 14 residues. Here the CDR3 DNA reads TGCAGCGTTGGGGGGGCAGAAACTTACTACGAGCAGTACTTC. Its protein is CSVGGAETYYEQYF.

By its share, this clonotype is medium-sized. This CDR3 is CACRDRGGWSEKLFF. For the CDR3, the DNA is TGTGCCTGCCGGGACAGGGGAGGCTGGAGTGAAAAACTGTTTTTT. This rearrangement joins TRBV30 to TRBJ1-4, with TRBD1 identical over 10 bases. The V gene end was trimmed by 6 bases and the J gene end by 7 bases; junction bases not matched to a gene: 11. The CDR3 spans 15 residues. In germline, CDR1 is GTSNPN, CDR2 SVGIG (reference sequence).

By share of the sample, this clonotype is medium-sized. The V call is TRBV7-8, the J call TRBJ1-2; D is possibly TRBD1 (6 bases). V was trimmed by 1 base and J by 4 bases, leaving 19 bases between them. Germline V CDR1 and CDR2: SGHVS, FQNEAQ. The length of the CDR3 is 17 residues. This CDR3 is CASSLGRGTQKGYGYTF. Here the CDR3 DNA reads TGTGCCAGCAGCTTAGGGAGGGGGACCCAGAAGGGCTATGGCTACACCTTC.